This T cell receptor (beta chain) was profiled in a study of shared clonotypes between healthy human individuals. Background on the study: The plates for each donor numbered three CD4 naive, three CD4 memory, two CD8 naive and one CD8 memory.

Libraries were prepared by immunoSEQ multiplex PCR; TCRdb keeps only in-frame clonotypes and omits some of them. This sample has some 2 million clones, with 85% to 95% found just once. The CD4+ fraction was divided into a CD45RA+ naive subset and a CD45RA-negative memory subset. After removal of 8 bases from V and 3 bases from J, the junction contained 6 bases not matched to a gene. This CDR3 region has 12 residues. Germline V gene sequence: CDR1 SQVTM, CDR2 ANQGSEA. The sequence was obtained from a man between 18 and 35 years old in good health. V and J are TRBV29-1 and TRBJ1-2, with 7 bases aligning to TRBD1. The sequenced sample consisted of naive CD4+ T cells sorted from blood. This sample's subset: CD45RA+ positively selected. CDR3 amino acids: CSILRGDYGYTF. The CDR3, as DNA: TGCAGCATCCTCAGGGGGGACTATGGCTACACCTTC.